A single sample is the source of the 26 T cell receptor beta chains below, sequenced in a study of T cells in Graves' hyperthyroidism and ophthalmopathy. Regions amplified from RNA transcripts were the TCR beta CDR3 regions. The TCR CDR3 first-round RT-PCR relied on the HTBI primer set. TCRdb itself ran the multiplex PCR reads through MiXCR, one entry per CDR3 protein. Of 500,000 to 600,000 distinct CDR3 sequences in the sample, roughly 50% were seen once. Input material: peripheral blood or thyroid tissue (not recorded which). These receptors were collected from an adult woman with Graves' disease, either hyperthyroidism or ophthalmopathy (not recorded which).

This clonotype was detected a few times. V gene TRBV25-1 combines with J gene TRBJ1-6; D is possibly TRBD1 (5 bases). The CDR3 has 17 amino acids. The V and J ends lost 6 bases and 11 bases respectively, with 26 bases between them. CDR1 and CDR2 from the germline V gene are MGHDK and SYGVNS. The CDR3 loop is CASRGVGQGGVAPPLHF. The CDR3 nucleotides read TGTGCCAGCAGGGGGGTCGGGCAGGGTGGCGTTGCCCCACCCCTCCACTTT.

The V gene is TRBV7-9, the J gene TRBJ2-1; 9 bases line up with TRBD1. J lost 10 bases, V lost 5 bases, and 6 bases had no gene match. Germline-derived CDR1 and CDR2 are SEHNR and FQNEAQ (reference sequence). The CDR3 loop spans 13 amino acids. The chain's CDR3 is CASSPTGQGEQFF. CDR3 bases: TGTGCCAGCAGCCCCACCGGACAGGGGGAGCAGTTCTTC.

This clonotype was counted between two and nine times. The chain is built from TRBV10-3 and TRBJ2-5; 7 nucleotides agree with TRBD1. CDR1 is ENHRY and CDR2 is SYGVKD in the germline V gene. This CDR3 is 14 amino acids long. V shed 10 bases, J shed 5 bases, and the junction held 13 bases outside the gene matches. The CDR3 sequence is CASVNRGLRETQYF. The CDR3 DNA sequence: TGTGCCAGCGTGAACAGGGGTCTAAGGGAGACCCAGTACTTC.

This clonotype was observed at least ten times. The rearrangement joins TRBV7-3 to TRBJ2-2; D is unclear. The CDR3 consists of 13 residues. CDR1 SGHTA and CDR2 FQGTGA come from the germline V gene. Trimming pared 0 bases from V and 5 bases from J, leaving 4 bases between. CDR3 bases: TGTGCCAGCAGCTTAACAAGAACCGGGGAGCTGTTTTTT. The encoded protein is CASSLTRTGELFF.

This sequence joins TRBV15 and TRBJ1-2; possibly TRBD1 for D (5 bases). CDR1 and CDR2 (germline): LNHNV, YYDKDF (reference sequence). Trimming shortened V by 0 bases and J by 4 bases, and 9 bases separated the two germline ends. There are 14 residues in the CDR3. In DNA, the CDR3 is TGTGCCACCAGCAGAGATAAGGGGAGCTATGGCTACACCTTC. Residues: CATSRDKGSYGYTF. The variable domain in full, completed from reference TRBV15 and TRBJ1-2, reads DAMVIQNPRYQVTQFGKPVTLSCSQTLNHNVMYWYQQKSSQAPKLLFHYYDKDFNNEADTPDNFQSRRPNTSFCFLDIRSPGLGDTAMYLCATSRDKGSYGYTFGSGTRLTVV.

This clonotype has a count of ten or more. The gene calls are TRBV13 and TRBJ1-6; 9 nucleotides agree with TRBD1. The CDR3 is 13 residues long. After removal of 5 bases from V and 7 bases from J, the junction contained 0 bases not matched to a gene. Germline values: CDR1 PRHDT, CDR2 FYEKMQ (reference sequence). This CDR3 reads CASSDRGNSPLHF. CDR3 DNA: TGTGCCAGCAGCGACAGGGGGAATTCACCCCTCCACTTT. The full variable domain, in which reference TRBV13 and TRBJ1-6 provide the parts outside the CDR3, is AAGVIQSPRHLIKEKRETATLKCYPIPRHDTVYWYQQGPGQDPQFLISFYEKMQSDKGSIPDRFSAQQFSDYHSELNMSSLELGDSALYFCASSDRGNSPLHFGNGTRLTVT.

Ten or more counts support this clonotype. The CDR3 bases are TGTGCCAGCAGCTTATTCCGGGGGGAGGGTGAAAAACTGTTTTTT. Its translation is CASSLFRGEGEKLFF. The chain combines TRBV7-8 with TRBJ1-4; a possible D gene is TRBD1 (5 bases). V dropped 2 bases and J dropped 7 bases, with 14 bases sitting between them. This CDR3 contains 15 residues. Looked up from germline, CDR1 is SGHVS and CDR2 is FQNEAQ.

At least ten counts were recorded for this clonotype. This chain links TRBV19 with TRBJ1-1; perhaps TRBD1 as D (5 bases). The V gene's germline CDR1 is LNHDA and CDR2 SQIVND (reference sequence). This CDR3 is built from 14 residues. With 9 bases removed from V and 1 base from J, the gap between germline ends came to 15 bases. The CDR3 coding sequence is TGTGCCAGCCGGGACCTCAACACGAACACTGAAGCTTTCTTT. Protein sequence: CASRDLNTNTEAFF.

Many counts were recorded for this clonotype. This chain links TRBV27 with TRBJ2-7; a possible D gene is TRBD2 (5 bases). In germline, CDR1 is MNHEY, CDR2 SMNVEV (reference sequence). V lost 6 bases to trimming and J lost 12 bases, with 18 bases between them. The CDR3 is made up of 12 amino acids. CDR3 coding DNA: TGTGCCAGCAGCCGGGCTGGGGAGAGGAGGTACTTC. Its translation is CASSRAGERRYF.

The V gene is TRBV7-2, the J gene TRBJ1-2, with 9 bases lining up with TRBD1. This CDR3 is 14 amino acids long. Per germline, CDR1 SGHTA and CDR2 FQGNSA. V lost 5 bases to trimming and J lost 8 bases; unmatched junction nucleotides: 9. Written as DNA, the CDR3 is TGTGCCAGCAGCCCGAGGACAGGGGTGGAGGGCTACACCTTC. Translation gives CASSPRTGVEGYTF.

The CDR3 nucleotides are TGTGCCAGCGGGAGCCTCGGGGTTTGGGATGAAAAACTGTTTTTT. The encoded protein is CASGSLGVWDEKLFF. This rearrangement joins TRBV2 to TRBJ1-4; D is uncertain. The CDR3 has 15 amino acids. Per the germline V gene, CDR1 is SNHLY and CDR2 is FYNNEI. V dropped 8 bases and J dropped 6 bases, with 19 bases sitting between them.

V and J are TRBV7-2 and TRBJ1-6; D gene ambiguous. This CDR3 is 12 amino acids long. Trimming removed 6 bases from V and 4 bases from J, with 4 bases in between. Germline V lookup: CDR1 SGHTA, CDR2 FQGNSA. The CDR3 loop is CASSQYNSPLHF. The CDR3 coding sequence is TGTGCCAGCAGTCAGTATAATTCACCCCTCCACTTT.

The V gene is TRBV20-1, the J gene TRBJ2-3; 8 bases line up with TRBD2. Germline CDR1 and CDR2: DFQATT and SNEGSKA (reference sequence). This CDR3 is built from 16 residues. V lost 1 base to trimming and J lost 4 bases; unmatched junction nucleotides: 10. Here the CDR3 reads CSARGRAGAASDTQYF. CDR3 coding DNA: TGCAGTGCTAGAGGCCGAGCGGGAGCCGCGTCAGATACGCAGTATTTT.

This sequence joins TRBV11-3 and TRBJ1-2, with D possibly TRBD1 on 5 matching bases. The length of the CDR3 is 15 residues. Trimming cost V 5 bases and J 4 bases, with 17 bases left between them. Germline CDR1 SGHNT, CDR2 YENEEA. The CDR3 here is CASSPRGERIYGYTF. The DNA for the CDR3 is TGTGCCAGCAGCCCGCGGGGGGAAAGGATCTATGGCTACACCTTC.

Concerning this clonotype itself: The conserved phenylalanine or tryptophan normally closing the CDR3 is absent here, so this likely arose from a read error. The DNA is left out, because the CDR3 cannot be placed on it with certainty; the CDR3 is given as TCRdb lists it. The chain links TRBV7-2 to TRBJ1-4; no DNA check was done on the table's D call, TRBD1. The CDR3 adds up to 11 amino acids, both ends counted. Germline V CDR1 and CDR2: SGHTA, FQGNSA. The CDR3: CASSPRGRGVS.

There are many counts of this clonotype. CDR3 sequence reads: CASGLAGPYTEAFF. DNA of the CDR3: TGTGCTAGTGGTTTGGCAGGGCCCTACACTGAAGCTTTCTTT. The genes are TRBV12-5 and TRBJ1-1; possible D gene TRBD1, 5 bases. The CDR3 runs to 14 residues. V lost 1 base and J lost 3, with 9 bases in between. Germline loops: CDR1 LGHNT, CDR2 FRNRAP.

This clonotype has at least ten counts. V usage is TRBV4-1 and J usage is TRBJ1-2; D is possibly TRBD1 (6 bases). The germline gives CDR1 MGHRA, CDR2 YSYEKL. The V end lost 4 bases, the J end lost 2 bases, and 11 bases lay between the germline ends. This CDR3 is built from 14 residues. DNA for the CDR3: TGCGCCAGCAGCCCACGACAGGCAAACTATGGCTACACCTTC. Translated, it gives CASSPRQANYGYTF.

This chain uses TRBV7-9 with TRBJ2-5; TRBD1 matches at 7 bases. The J segment lost 2 bases and the V segment lost 5 bases, leaving 11 bases of the junction unmatched. This CDR3 spans 16 amino acids. CDR1 is SEHNR and CDR2 is FQNEAQ in the germline V gene (reference sequence). CDR3 DNA: TGTGCCAGCAGCCACGGGACAGCAAACCTTCAAGAGACCCAGTACTTC. This encodes CASSHGTANLQETQYF. The variable domain in full, with the rest retrieved from reference TRBV7-9 and TRBJ2-5, is DTGVSQNPRHKITKRGQNVTFRCDPISEHNRLYWYRQTLGQGPEFLTYFQNEAQLEKSRLLSDRFSAERPKGSFSTLEIQRTEQGDSAMYLCASSHGTANLQETQYFGPGTRLLVL.

This chain links TRBV5-1 with TRBJ1-1; no clear D gene. V shed 4 bases and J shed 2 bases, with 15 bases lying between them. CDR1 is SGHRS, CDR2 YFSETQ, per germline. The CDR3 totals 15 residues. CDR3 sequence (DNA): TGCGCCAGCAGCCGACGCACTAGCGGAAACACTGAAGCTTTCTTT. Translation: CASSRRTSGNTEAFF.

This clonotype was detected ten times or more. The chain employs TRBV5-6 and TRBJ1-1; no definite D call. This CDR3 has 12 amino acids. Per germline, CDR1 SGHDT and CDR2 YYEEEE. The V and J ends lost 1 base and 7 bases respectively, with 8 bases between them. The CDR3 sequence: CASSLLVGEAFF. The CDR3 nucleotides read TGTGCCAGCAGCTTGCTTGTTGGTGAAGCTTTCTTT.

This clonotype was recorded at least ten times. The rearrangement links TRBV7-9 to TRBJ2-6; 11 nucleotides agree with TRBD2. The germline gives CDR1 SEHNR, CDR2 FQNEAQ (reference sequence). With V trimmed by 2 bases and J by 1 base, 7 bases remained unmatched. The CDR3 loop spans 19 amino acids. For the CDR3, the DNA is TGTGCCAGCAGCTTACTCCGACTAGCGGGGCGGTCTGGGGCCAACGTCCTGACTTTC. Encoded protein: CASSLLRLAGRSGANVLTF.

This clonotype came up many times. The chain has TRBV12-3 or TRBV12-4 and TRBJ1-1, with TRBD1 identical over 7 bases. With V trimmed by 2 bases and J by 6 bases, 6 bases remained unmatched. The CDR3 covers 14 residues. The DNA of the CDR3 is TGTGCCAGCAGTTTAAGAACAGGGGCGGCTGAAGCTTTCTTT. It yields the protein CASSLRTGAAEAFF.

The CDR3 is CASSIETGTGANVLTF. In DNA, the CDR3 is TGTGCCAGTAGTATAGAGACAGGGACTGGGGCCAACGTCCTGACTTTC. V and J are TRBV19 and TRBJ2-6, with 7 bases aligning to TRBD1. V shed 0 bases, J shed 2 bases, and the junction held 1 base outside the gene matches. The CDR3 totals 16 residues. Germline V gene data show CDR1 as LNHDA and CDR2 as SQIVND (reference sequence). Supplemented by reference TRBV19 and TRBJ2-6, the full variable domain reads DGGITQSPKYLFRKEGQNVTLSCEQNLNHDAMYWYRQDPGQGLRLIYYSQIVNDFQKGDIAEGYSVSREKKESFPLTVTSAQKNPTAFYLCASSIETGTGANVLTFGAGSRLTVL.

This clonotype was counted many times. The rearrangement links TRBV14 to TRBJ2-5; the D is unclear. The V gene's germline CDR1 is SGHDN and CDR2 FVKESK. The CDR3 length is 13 residues. V shed 2 bases and J shed 2 bases, with 6 bases lying between them. In DNA, the CDR3 is TGTGCCAGCAGCCAACAACCACAAGAGACCCAGTACTTC. Its protein is CASSQQPQETQYF.

This clonotype was observed many times. The chain has TRBV7-2 and TRBJ2-5, with D tentatively TRBD1 or TRBD2 (5 bases each). This CDR3 spans 14 amino acids. Germline CDR1 reads SGHTA; CDR2 reads FQGNSA. The germline V and J ends were trimmed by 3 bases and 7 bases, with 15 bases remaining between them. CDR3 residues: CASSFGTREGTQYF. CDR3 in DNA: TGTGCCAGCAGCTTCGGGACGCGAGAAGGGACCCAGTACTTC.

The rearrangement uses TRBV2 and TRBJ2-5, with 7 nucleotides matching TRBD2. V was pared by 4 bases and J by 5 bases, with 7 bases of the junction left unmatched. Germline CDR1 SNHLY, CDR2 FYNNEI. This CDR3 spans 14 amino acids. CDR3 sequence: CASSVWRELETQYF. CDR3 in DNA: TGTGCCAGCAGTGTGTGGCGGGAGCTGGAGACCCAGTACTTC.